Below are 25 T cell receptor beta chains sequenced from a single sample in a study of blood T cell repertoires in COVID-19. Method: immunoSEQ multiplex PCR; TCRdb's copy keeps in-frame clones and lacks some. The table has approximately 180,000 clones, about 88% seen once. The specimen was PBMCs or T cells enriched from blood (not recorded which). The receptors originated from a human donor with acute COVID-19. The donor label of this sample is uncertain.

As regards this clone: The junction departs from the called germline gene at one end, perhaps through a read error. CDR3 nucleotide sequence: TGTGCCAGCGGAGAGGCCGGCAATAGGGGTTTT. Translating gives CASGEAGNRGF. The rearrangement uses TRBV27 and TRBJ1-1; a weak D match, TRBD1 (5 bases). Germline-derived CDR1 and CDR2 are MNHEY and SMNVEV (reference sequence). The CDR3 is 11 amino acids.

The genes are TRBV4-1 and TRBJ2-3, with D possibly TRBD1 on 6 matching bases. This CDR3 has 14 amino acids. Trimming took 1 base from V and 6 from J, leaving 11 bases between them. CDR1 MGHRA and CDR2 YSYEKL come from the germline V gene. CDR3 amino acids: CASSQGTARDTQYF. The CDR3 coding sequence is TGCGCCAGCAGCCAAGGGACAGCGCGGGATACGCAGTATTTT.

This clone has only one observation. The V gene is TRBV19, the J gene TRBJ1-1; D perhaps matches TRBD1 (6 bases). Germline V gives CDR1 LNHDA, CDR2 SQIVND (reference sequence). V was clipped by 9 bases and J by 1 base, with 15 bases between them. The CDR3 is 14 residues long. DNA of the CDR3: TGTGCCAGCCAGCCTGGCAGGGGGAACACTGAAGCTTTCTTT. Translated, it gives CASQPGRGNTEAFF.

This sequence joins TRBV29-1 and TRBJ1-1; no clear D. The germline V gene encodes CDR1 SQVTM and CDR2 ANQGSEA. V lost 8 bases and J lost 6, with 16 bases in between. This CDR3 contains 12 residues. The CDR3 protein is CSIAAGRAEAFF. The CDR3 nucleotides read TGCAGCATAGCCGCTGGGAGGGCTGAAGCTTTCTTT.

The CDR3 protein is CASRLSIAKNIQYF. The CDR3 bases are TGTGCCAGTAGGCTATCGATAGCCAAAAACATTCAGTACTTC. The J gene is TRBJ2-4, the V gene TRBV19, with unresolved D. This CDR3 spans 14 amino acids. CDR1 and CDR2 from the germline V gene are LNHDA and SQIVND (reference sequence). V was pared by 6 bases and J by 0 bases, with 9 bases between.

V usage is TRBV4-1 and J usage is TRBJ1-2; D unresolved. V was trimmed by 0 bases and J by 8 bases, leaving 25 bases between them. Germline CDR1 is MGHRA and CDR2 is YSYEKL. CDR3 length: 18 amino acids. This CDR3 reads CASSQDSGNTQIGPGYTF. CDR3 coding DNA: TGCGCCAGCAGCCAAGATAGCGGAAACACACAGATAGGGCCCGGCTACACCTTC.

In this sample, this clone turned up once. The chain recombines TRBV12-5 with TRBJ1-3, with D perhaps TRBD1 (6 bases). The length of the CDR3 is 16 residues. V gave up 0 bases and J gave up 11 bases, with 20 bases separating them. Germline CDR1 is LGHNT and CDR2 is FRNRAP. The CDR3 region has the DNA TGTGCTAGTGGTTTGGTAAATGCAGGGGCGTTCTCACCCATATATTTT. This gives the protein CASGLVNAGAFSPIYF.

The chain couples TRBV11-2 to TRBJ2-7, with unresolved D. The length of the CDR3 is 12 residues. Deletions cut 3 bases from V and 2 bases from J, with 5 bases between. Looked up from germline, CDR1 is SGHAT and CDR2 is FQNNGV. The DNA of the CDR3 is TGTGCCAGCAGCTTTACACCCTACGAGCAGTACTTC. This gives the protein CASSFTPYEQYF.

The CDR3 region is CASSDSPRLAGNTGELFF. The CDR3 DNA reads TGTGCCAGCAGTGACTCACCCCGACTAGCGGGTAACACCGGGGAGCTGTTTTTT. This chain connects TRBV6-4 to TRBJ2-2; 10 bases are a match to TRBD2. With V trimmed by 0 bases and J by 2 bases, 6 bases remained unmatched. This CDR3 comprises 18 residues. The V gene's germline CDR1 is MRHNA and CDR2 SNTAGT.

The rearrangement links TRBV6-1 to TRBJ2-7, with TRBD2 identical over 7 bases. V shed 3 bases and J 3 bases; nucleotides not matched to a gene: 8. The CDR3 has 15 residues. The germline V gene encodes CDR1 MNHNS and CDR2 SASEGT. The CDR3 here is CASSEVLGRGYEQYF. In nucleotides, the CDR3 is TGTGCCAGCAGTGAGGTCCTAGGGAGGGGCTACGAGCAGTACTTC.

The rearrangement links TRBV7-9 to TRBJ2-7, with a weak D call TRBD2 (6 bases). The V gene's germline CDR1 is SEHNR and CDR2 FQNEAQ (reference sequence). Trimming pared 5 bases from V and 6 bases from J, leaving 14 bases between. The CDR3 runs to 13 residues. Here the CDR3 reads CASSPRLVAEQYF. For the CDR3, the DNA is TGTGCCAGCAGCCCCCGACTAGTCGCCGAGCAGTACTTC.

V usage is TRBV5-5 and J usage is TRBJ1-4; TRBD1 matches at 7 bases. This CDR3 is built from 16 residues. V shed 4 bases and J 7 bases; nucleotides not matched to a gene: 13. Per germline, CDR1 SGHKS and CDR2 YYEKEE (reference sequence). As DNA, the CDR3 is TGTGCCAGCAGCCCGGGTACAGGGGTCTCGAGTGAAAAACTGTTTTTT. Translated: CASSPGTGVSSEKLFF.

This chain links TRBV13 with TRBJ2-1, with 9 positions matching TRBD1. The CDR3 totals 16 residues. Per germline, CDR1 PRHDT and CDR2 FYEKMQ (reference sequence). V gave up 6 bases and J gave up 2 bases; unmatched junction bases: 8. This CDR3 is CASRQTGTGPYNEQFF. The CDR3 DNA reads as TGTGCCAGCAGACAAACCGGGACAGGGCCCTACAATGAGCAGTTCTTC.

The chain's CDR3 is CASSLGASGGPDTQYF. DNA for the CDR3: TGTGCCAGCAGCTTAGGCGCTAGCGGGGGGCCAGATACGCAGTATTTT. V usage is TRBV7-7 and J usage is TRBJ2-3; the match to TRBD2 covers 11 bases. The CDR3 consists of 16 residues. After removal of 1 base from V and 4 bases from J, the junction contained 4 bases not matched to a gene. Germline V lookup: CDR1 SSHAT, CDR2 FNYEAQ (reference sequence).

The chain uses TRBV5-1 and TRBJ2-1; no clear D. CDR3 size: 13 residues. V lost 0 bases to trimming and J lost 6 bases, with 7 bases between them. The germline CDR1 and CDR2 sequences are SGHRS and YFSETQ. The CDR3 DNA reads as TGCGCCAGCAGCTTGGTGGCTAGCAATGAGCAGTTCTTC. Protein: CASSLVASNEQFF.

The chain recombines TRBV10-2 with TRBJ2-1; perhaps TRBD1 as D (7 bases). Trimming stripped 3 bases from V and 12 bases from J, with 15 bases between. Germline CDR1 reads WSHSY; CDR2 reads SAAADI. The CDR3 is 13 amino acids. The CDR3 reads CASSDLAGTVQFF. CDR3 coding DNA: TGCGCCAGCAGTGACTTGGCGGGGACAGTGCAGTTCTTC.

The chain uses TRBV7-9 and TRBJ1-5; D is perhaps TRBD1 (5 bases). CDR3 length: 17 residues. Germline V lookup: CDR1 SEHNR, CDR2 FQNEAQ (reference sequence). Deletions cut 5 bases from V and 5 bases from J, with 22 bases between. CDR3 nucleotides: TGTGCCAGCAGCCCGATTATGGGCACAGGAGGGCATCAGCCCCAGCATTTT. It encodes CASSPIMGTGGHQPQHF.

The chain recombines TRBV7-8 with TRBJ2-1, with D unclear. The germline V gene has CDR1 SGHVS and CDR2 FQNEAQ. V lost 2 bases to trimming and J lost 7 bases, with 12 bases between them. This CDR3 has 14 amino acids. This CDR3 reads CASSLFSRINEQFF. CDR3 DNA: TGTGCCAGCAGCTTATTTTCGCGCATTAATGAGCAGTTCTTC.

This clone appeared a single time. The V and J genes are TRBV2 and TRBJ2-7; 10 bases agree with TRBD1. CDR1 and CDR2 (germline): SNHLY, FYNNEI. The junction had 9 bases not matched to a gene; V was cut back by 6 bases and J by 7 bases. The CDR3 is made up of 14 amino acids. This CDR3 reads CASREGQGWEEQYF. In DNA, the CDR3 is TGTGCCAGCAGGGAGGGACAGGGGTGGGAAGAGCAGTACTTC.

This chain uses TRBV5-1 with TRBJ1-6, with 10 bases identical to TRBD1. Germline CDR1 SGHRS, CDR2 YFSETQ. This CDR3 region has 18 residues. V lost 2 bases, J lost 6 bases, and 11 bases stayed unmatched. The CDR3 DNA is TGCGCCAGCAGCTTTCGACCTGGACAGGGGGGGTCTAATTCACCCCTCCACTTT. Residues: CASSFRPGQGGSNSPLHF.

This chain joins TRBV29-1 and TRBJ2-3; 8 bases agree with TRBD1. The V gene end was trimmed by 2 bases and the J gene end by 6 bases; junction bases not matched to a gene: 13. The CDR3 loop spans 16 amino acids. Germline-derived CDR1 and CDR2 are SQVTM and ANQGSEA. As DNA, the CDR3 is TGCAGCGTTGAAAGGAGGGACAGGAGTTTCAGTGATACGCAGTATTTT. Translating gives CSVERRDRSFSDTQYF.

CDR3 sequence (DNA): TGTGCCAGCAGCCTCCCAGGGATGAACACTGAAGCTTTCTTT. It translates to CASSLPGMNTEAFF. This rearrangement joins TRBV3-1 (or the pseudogene TRBV3-2) to TRBJ1-1, with a weak D call TRBD1 (5 bases). Per the germline V gene, CDR1 is LGHDT and CDR2 is YNNKEL (reference sequence). V was trimmed by 4 bases and J by 0 bases, leaving 9 bases between them. The CDR3 length is 14 residues.

The V gene is TRBV19, the J gene TRBJ2-2; D uncertain. Per germline, CDR1 LNHDA and CDR2 SQIVND (reference sequence). V lost 5 bases and J 3 bases, leaving 22 bases between the germline ends. The CDR3 consists of 18 residues. In DNA, the CDR3 is TGTGCCAGTAGTCCCGAGGTGAGGCCGGCCTACCACACCGGGGAGCTGTTTTTT. It codes for CASSPEVRPAYHTGELFF.

V usage is TRBV14 and J usage is TRBJ1-1; D unresolved. The germline V and J ends were trimmed by 0 bases and 7 bases, with 12 bases remaining between them. Per germline, CDR1 SGHDN and CDR2 FVKESK. The CDR3 extends over 14 amino acids. CDR3 DNA sequence: TGTGCCAGCAGCCAAGATCGGCGGCCGAATGAAGCTTTCTTT. As protein: CASSQDRRPNEAFF.

V usage is TRBV7-2 and J usage is TRBJ2-7; TRBD2 matches 9 bases. Trimming took 5 bases from V and 1 from J; bases not matched to a gene: 12. Germline CDR1 reads SGHTA; CDR2 reads FQGNSA. CDR3 length: 17 residues. CDR3 nucleotide sequence: TGTGCCAGCAGCCTAGAGGCCGCTAGCGGGGTATCCTACGAGCAGTACTTC. It specifies CASSLEAASGVSYEQYF.